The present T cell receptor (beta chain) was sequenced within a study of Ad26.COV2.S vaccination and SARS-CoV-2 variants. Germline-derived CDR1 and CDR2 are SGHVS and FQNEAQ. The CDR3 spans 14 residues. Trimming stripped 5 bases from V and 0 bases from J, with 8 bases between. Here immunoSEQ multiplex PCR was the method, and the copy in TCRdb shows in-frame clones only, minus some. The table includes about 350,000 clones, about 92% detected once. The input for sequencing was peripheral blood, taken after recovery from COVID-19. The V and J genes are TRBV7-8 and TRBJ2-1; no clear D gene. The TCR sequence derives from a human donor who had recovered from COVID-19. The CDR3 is CASSPRASYNEQFF. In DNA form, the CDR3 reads TGTGCCAGCAGCCCACGCGCCTCCTACAATGAGCAGTTCTTC. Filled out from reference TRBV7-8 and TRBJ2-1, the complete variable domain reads GAGVSQSPRYKVAKRGQDVALRCDPISGHVSLFWYQQALGQGPEFLTYFQNEAQLDKSGLPSDRFFAERPEGSVSTLKIQRTQQEDSAVYLCASSPRASYNEQFFGPGTRLTVL.